The clone carrying this T cell receptor (beta chain) was observed a handful of times. Its antigen is currently unknown. Absence of ophthalmopathy progression within 18 months defined stable Graves' hyperthyroidism. This sample was taken from a study of T cells in Graves' hyperthyroidism and ophthalmopathy. Study-wide findings and caveats: From stable hyperthyroidism, ophthalmopathy was set apart by a 13 V-J model. Ophthalmopathy prediction by the model preceded onset by a median about 6.5 months.

The CDR3 length is 15 residues. Germline-derived CDR1 and CDR2 are WSHSY and SAAADI. Germline trimming cut 8 bases from V and 8 bases from J; bases unmatched to any gene: 12. TCR beta CDR3 region amplification was performed from RNA transcripts. Using the HTBI primer set, a first-round RT-PCR was run on the TCR CDR3. TCRdb fed the multiplex PCR reads into MiXCR, producing one record per CDR3 protein. The table includes more than 650,000 distinct CDR3 sequences, 12% to 15% detected once. J is TRBJ1-4 and V is TRBV10-2; 9 bases line up with TRBD1. Sample: blood. The source of this sequence is a woman under 30 with Graves' hyperthyroidism. CDR3 in DNA: TGCGCCAGCCCATATCTGGGGACAGGGTCCGAAAAACTGTTTTTT. It translates to CASPYLGTGSEKLFF.